The rows below give T cell receptor beta chains drawn from one sample of a study of regulatory T cells in long-lasting Graves disease. TCRdb ran MiXCR on the multiplex PCR reads and lists one entry per CDR3 protein. The sample has 250,000 to 300,000 distinct CDR3 sequences, around 19% seen once; the top ten hold approximately 15%. These data also featured in a second study, about T cells in Graves' hyperthyroidism and ophthalmopathy.

The sample consisted of peripheral blood mononuclear cells (PBMCs), taken at new diagnosis, from a patient treated with antithyroid drugs. These receptors were taken from a woman aged 30 to 39 with Graves disease. Both conserved end residues are part of each CDR3. The order of the fields is D gene, V gene, J gene, clone size, CDR3 DNA, CDR3 protein. A D gene is named only where the DNA matches it firmly. Not every row has a clone size; where given, it reads once, few, many or a size class.

D gene: .; V gene: TRBV10-3; J gene: TRBJ1-3; clone size: few; CDR3 DNA: TGTGCCATCAGTGAGTCTGGGTCCTCCTCTGGAAACACCATATATTTT; CDR3 protein: CAISESGSSSGNTIYF
D gene: .; V gene: TRBV11-3; J gene: TRBJ1-2; clone size: .; CDR3 DNA: TGTGCCAGCAGCTTAGCCCGTACGGGTGGCTACACCTTC; CDR3 protein: CASSLARTGGYTF
D gene: TRBD2; V gene: TRBV20-1; J gene: TRBJ2-2; clone size: few; CDR3 DNA: TGCAGTGCTAAATCCGCCGGGGGACTAGTTGCGAACACCGGGGAGCTGTTTTTT; CDR3 protein: CSAKSAGGLVANTGELFF
D gene: .; V gene: TRBV29-1; J gene: TRBJ1-5; clone size: many; CDR3 DNA: TGCAGCGTTGACACCGGAGTCGGTCAGCCCCAGCATTTT; CDR3 protein: CSVDTGVGQPQHF
D gene: TRBD1; V gene: TRBV7-2; J gene: TRBJ2-2; clone size: .; CDR3 DNA: TGTGCCAGCAGCTCAGGGGGTGCAGTTAATACCGGGGAGCTGTTTTTT; CDR3 protein: CASSSGGAVNTGELFF
D gene: TRBD1; V gene: TRBV20-1; J gene: TRBJ1-1; clone size: many; CDR3 DNA: TGCAGTGCTAGGAGACAGGGGATTTCGGCTTTCTTT; CDR3 protein: CSARRQGISAFF
D gene: .; V gene: TRBV7-9; J gene: TRBJ2-4; clone size: many; CDR3 DNA: TGTGCCAGCAGCGGTATGAGGGGTTGGTTGGACATTCAGTACTTC; CDR3 protein: CASSGMRGWLDIQYF
D gene: .; V gene: TRBV6-1; J gene: TRBJ1-1; clone size: few; CDR3 DNA: TGTGCCAGCAGGGGGCGCGAGGGGTCTGAAGCTTTCTTT; CDR3 protein: CASRGREGSEAFF
D gene: TRBD2; V gene: TRBV7-3; J gene: TRBJ2-3; clone size: .; CDR3 DNA: TGTGGCAGCAGCTTAACTAGCGGGGGGGCAGATACGCAGTATTTT; CDR3 protein: CGSSLTSGGADTQYF
D gene: TRBD1; V gene: TRBV7-2; J gene: TRBJ2-1; clone size: .; CDR3 DNA: TGTGCCAGCAGCCAAATGGGACAGGGAGGCAATGAGCAGTTCTTC; CDR3 protein: CASSQMGQGGNEQFF
D gene: TRBD1; V gene: TRBV28; J gene: TRBJ1-1; clone size: .; CDR3 DNA: TGTGCCAGCAGGCCGAGCGACAGGGCCAACGAAGCTTTCTTT; CDR3 protein: CASRPSDRANEAFF
D gene: .; V gene: TRBV5-1; J gene: TRBJ1-1; clone size: many; CDR3 DNA: TGCGCCAGCAGCTTTCGGGGCACTATGAACACTGAAGCTTTCTTT; CDR3 protein: CASSFRGTMNTEAFF
D gene: .; V gene: TRBV11-2; J gene: TRBJ1-6; clone size: many; CDR3 DNA: TGTGCCAGCAGCTCGTCCTTCGGCCGCACGGATTCACCCCTCCACTTT; CDR3 protein: CASSSSFGRTDSPLHF
D gene: .; V gene: TRBV18; J gene: TRBJ1-1; clone size: many; CDR3 DNA: TGTGCCAGCTCCCAGAGCAGGGGGAACACTGAAGCTTTCTTT; CDR3 protein: CASSQSRGNTEAFF
D gene: TRBD1; V gene: TRBV18; J gene: TRBJ2-2; clone size: many; CDR3 DNA: TGTGCCAGCTCCGTGGGACAGGGAAGGAACGCCGGGGAGCTGTTTTTT; CDR3 protein: CASSVGQGRNAGELFF
D gene: TRBD1; V gene: TRBV6-1; J gene: TRBJ1-1; clone size: .; CDR3 DNA: TGTGCCAGCAGAGGGACAGGGGTAGACACTGAAGCTTTCTTT; CDR3 protein: CASRGTGVDTEAFF
D gene: TRBD1; V gene: TRBV11-2; J gene: TRBJ1-5; clone size: many; CDR3 DNA: TGTGCCAGCAACGGAGGGGGACAGGGAAAGGTCCAGCCCCAGCATTTT; CDR3 protein: CASNGGGQGKVQPQHF
D gene: .; V gene: TRBV20-1; J gene: TRBJ1-5; clone size: many; CDR3 DNA: TGCAGTGCTAGAGATTCGGCCGATCAGCCCCAGCATTTT; CDR3 protein: CSARDSADQPQHF
D gene: .; V gene: TRBV20-1; J gene: TRBJ2-7; clone size: many; CDR3 DNA: TGCAGTGCTAGAGATACAGGGATCTCCTACGAGCAGTACTTC; CDR3 protein: CSARDTGISYEQYF
D gene: .; V gene: TRBV18; J gene: TRBJ2-7; clone size: few; CDR3 DNA: TGTGCCAGCTCACCACTGGGATACGAGCAGTACTTC; CDR3 protein: CASSPLGYEQYF
D gene: .; V gene: TRBV9; J gene: TRBJ1-1; clone size: many; CDR3 DNA: TGTGCCAGCAGCCAAACCATGAACACTGAAGCTTTCTTT; CDR3 protein: CASSQTMNTEAFF
D gene: .; V gene: TRBV7-6; J gene: TRBJ2-1; clone size: many; CDR3 DNA: TGTGCCAGCAGCTTAGGGGCCACTGAGCAGTTCTTC; CDR3 protein: CASSLGATEQFF
D gene: .; V gene: TRBV5-1; J gene: TRBJ2-7; clone size: many; CDR3 DNA: TGCGCCAGCAGCTTGGCAACAGGAACTTACGAGCAGTACTTC; CDR3 protein: CASSLATGTYEQYF
D gene: .; V gene: TRBV20-1; J gene: TRBJ1-3; clone size: .; CDR3 DNA: TGCAGTGCTACTATGGACCTCTCTGGAAACACCATATATTTT; CDR3 protein: CSATMDLSGNTIYF
D gene: .; V gene: TRBV6-1; J gene: TRBJ1-2; clone size: many; CDR3 DNA: TGTGCCAGCGAGCCCACAGGAATCTACTCCTCTAACTATGGCTACACCTTC; CDR3 protein: CASEPTGIYSSNYGYTF
D gene: .; V gene: TRBV12-3/TRBV12-4; J gene: TRBJ1-2; clone size: many; CDR3 DNA: TGTGCCAGCAGTTTGAGCACAGGGAGTAACTATGGCTACACCTTC; CDR3 protein: CASSLSTGSNYGYTF
D gene: TRBD1; V gene: TRBV29-1; J gene: TRBJ1-2; clone size: .; CDR3 DNA: TGCAGCGTCGAGACAGGGAACTATGGCTACACCTTC; CDR3 protein: CSVETGNYGYTF
D gene: .; V gene: TRBV24-1; J gene: TRBJ1-2; clone size: many; CDR3 DNA: TGTGCCACCAGTGAGAGCAACAGTAACTATGGCTACACCTTC; CDR3 protein: CATSESNSNYGYTF
D gene: .; V gene: TRBV20-1; J gene: TRBJ1-1; clone size: many; CDR3 DNA: TGCAGTGCTAGAGAGGTGGGCCCCCCCCGGGACACTGAAGCTTTCTTT; CDR3 protein: CSAREVGPPRDTEAFF
D gene: .; V gene: TRBV19; J gene: TRBJ1-6; clone size: few; CDR3 DNA: TGTGCCAGTAGTATCGGGACCCGATATAATTCACCCCTCCACTTT; CDR3 protein: CASSIGTRYNSPLHF
D gene: .; V gene: TRBV12-3/TRBV12-4; J gene: TRBJ2-3; clone size: many; CDR3 DNA: TGTTCCAGCAGCGACAAACCAAGCACAGATACGCAGTATTTT; CDR3 protein: CSSSDKPSTDTQYF
D gene: .; V gene: TRBV5-5; J gene: TRBJ2-7; clone size: many; CDR3 DNA: TGTGCCAGCAGCTTGGTTGGGAGGTCCTACGAGCAGTACTTC; CDR3 protein: CASSLVGRSYEQYF
D gene: .; V gene: TRBV7-9; J gene: TRBJ1-6; clone size: .; CDR3 DNA: TGTGCCAGTGGGTCCTCTCGAGGGGTTAAGAGCTCCTATAATTCACCCCTCCACTTT; CDR3 protein: CASGSSRGVKSSYNSPLHF
D gene: TRBD2; V gene: TRBV19; J gene: TRBJ2-1; clone size: many; CDR3 DNA: TGTGCCAGTGGGTTAGCGGGGGGGCCGGGATATGAGCAGTTCTTC; CDR3 protein: CASGLAGGPGYEQFF
D gene: .; V gene: TRBV9; J gene: TRBJ2-6; clone size: many; CDR3 DNA: TGTGCCAGCAGCGTAGGCCGCTCCTTTAGCTCTGGGGCCAACGTCCTGACTTTC; CDR3 protein: CASSVGRSFSSGANVLTF
D gene: TRBD2; V gene: TRBV20-1; J gene: TRBJ2-7; clone size: many; CDR3 DNA: TGCAGTGCCGGGGGGGGTGAGGTCTCCTACGAGCAGTACTTC; CDR3 protein: CSAGGGEVSYEQYF
D gene: .; V gene: TRBV19; J gene: TRBJ2-2; clone size: many; CDR3 DNA: TGTGCCAGTACCGGCCCGGGGGCCACCGGGGAGCTGTTTTTT; CDR3 protein: CASTGPGATGELFF
D gene: .; V gene: TRBV10-3; J gene: TRBJ1-4; clone size: many; CDR3 DNA: TGTGCCCCCCATAAGGAAGGCAATGAAAAACTGTTTTTT; CDR3 protein: CAPHKEGNEKLFF
D gene: .; V gene: TRBV19; J gene: TRBJ1-2; clone size: many; CDR3 DNA: TGTGCCAGTAGTCCAGGCGGGGGGAACTATGGCTACACCTTC; CDR3 protein: CASSPGGGNYGYTF
D gene: .; V gene: TRBV9; J gene: TRBJ1-1; clone size: many; CDR3 DNA: TGTGCCAGCAGCCAGGGACATACGAACACTGAAGCTTTCTTT; CDR3 protein: CASSQGHTNTEAFF
D gene: .; V gene: TRBV18; J gene: TRBJ1-1; clone size: many; CDR3 DNA: TGTGCCAGCTCACCCCAGGGATTGAACACTGAAGCTTTCTTT; CDR3 protein: CASSPQGLNTEAFF
D gene: TRBD2; V gene: TRBV12-3/TRBV12-4; J gene: TRBJ2-1; clone size: many; CDR3 DNA: TGTGCCAGCAGTCCGGCTAGCGGGTATGACAATGAGCAGTTCTTC; CDR3 protein: CASSPASGYDNEQFF
D gene: TRBD2; V gene: TRBV27; J gene: TRBJ2-1; clone size: .; CDR3 DNA: TGTGCCAGCAGTTTAGGGACTAGCGGGGGGAGTTACAATGAGCAGTTCTTC; CDR3 protein: CASSLGTSGGSYNEQFF
D gene: .; V gene: TRBV29-1; J gene: TRBJ2-7; clone size: .; CDR3 DNA: TGCAGCGTTGCGACCCCAGAGTTCTCCTACGAGCAGTACTTC; CDR3 protein: CSVATPEFSYEQYF
D gene: .; V gene: TRBV2; J gene: TRBJ1-4; clone size: many; CDR3 DNA: TGTGCCAGCCTTAAAGGGCGTCTCCGGGCTGAAAAACTGTTTTTT; CDR3 protein: CASLKGRLRAEKLFF
D gene: .; V gene: TRBV14; J gene: TRBJ1-3; clone size: many; CDR3 DNA: TGTGCCAGCAGCCACCAGCCAGACAGGTTCTCTGGAAACACCATATATTTT; CDR3 protein: CASSHQPDRFSGNTIYF
D gene: TRBD1; V gene: TRBV24-1; J gene: TRBJ2-3; clone size: .; CDR3 DNA: TGTGCCACCAGTGATTTGGGGTCCGGGACAGGGACAGATACGCAGTATTTT; CDR3 protein: CATSDLGSGTGTDTQYF
D gene: .; V gene: TRBV6-5; J gene: TRBJ2-7; clone size: many; CDR3 DNA: TGTGCCAGCAGTTACCGCGACAACTACGAGCAGTACTTC; CDR3 protein: CASSYRDNYEQYF
D gene: .; V gene: TRBV2; J gene: TRBJ1-1; clone size: .; CDR3 DNA: TGTGCCAGCAGTGATGGATTTGCCGAAGCTTTCTTT; CDR3 protein: CASSDGFAEAFF